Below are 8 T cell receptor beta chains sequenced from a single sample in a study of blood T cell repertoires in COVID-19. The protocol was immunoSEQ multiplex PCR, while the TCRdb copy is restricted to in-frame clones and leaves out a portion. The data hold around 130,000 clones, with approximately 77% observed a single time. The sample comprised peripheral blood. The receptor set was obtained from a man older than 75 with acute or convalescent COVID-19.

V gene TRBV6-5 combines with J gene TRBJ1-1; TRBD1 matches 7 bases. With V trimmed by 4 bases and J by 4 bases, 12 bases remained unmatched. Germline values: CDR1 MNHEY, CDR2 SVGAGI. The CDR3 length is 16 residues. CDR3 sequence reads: CASSSRTGGRSTEAFF. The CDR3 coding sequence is TGTGCCAGCAGTTCTCGGACAGGAGGTAGATCCACTGAAGCTTTCTTT.

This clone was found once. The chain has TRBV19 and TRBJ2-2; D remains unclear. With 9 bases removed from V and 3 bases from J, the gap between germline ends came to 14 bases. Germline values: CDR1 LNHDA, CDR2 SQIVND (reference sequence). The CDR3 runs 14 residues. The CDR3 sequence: CASLDTGDTGELFF. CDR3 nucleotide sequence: TGTGCCAGCTTAGACACCGGCGACACCGGGGAGCTGTTTTTT.

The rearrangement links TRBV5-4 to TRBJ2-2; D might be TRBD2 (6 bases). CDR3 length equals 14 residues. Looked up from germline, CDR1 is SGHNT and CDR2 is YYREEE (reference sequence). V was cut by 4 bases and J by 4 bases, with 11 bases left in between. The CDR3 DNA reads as TGTGCCAGCAGCGGCCGCGGGGTCACCGGGGAGCTGTTTTTT. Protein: CASSGRGVTGELFF.

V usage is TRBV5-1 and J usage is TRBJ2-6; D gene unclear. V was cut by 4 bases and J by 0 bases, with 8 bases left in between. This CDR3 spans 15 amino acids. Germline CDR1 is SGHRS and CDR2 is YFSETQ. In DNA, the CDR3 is TGCGCCAGCAGCCCACCAGACTCTGGGGCCAACGTCCTGACTTTC. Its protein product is CASSPPDSGANVLTF.

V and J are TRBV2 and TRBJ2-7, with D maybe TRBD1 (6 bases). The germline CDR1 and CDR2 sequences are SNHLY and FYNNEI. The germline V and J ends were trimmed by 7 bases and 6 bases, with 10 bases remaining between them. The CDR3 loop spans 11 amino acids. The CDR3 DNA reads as TGTGCCAGCAATTCAGGGGTCGAGCAGTACTTC. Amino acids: CASNSGVEQYF.

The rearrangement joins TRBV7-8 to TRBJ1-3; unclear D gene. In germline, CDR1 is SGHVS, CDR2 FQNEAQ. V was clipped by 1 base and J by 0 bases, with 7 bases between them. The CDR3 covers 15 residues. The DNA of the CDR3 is TGTGCCAGCAGCTTAGAACAGTTCTCTGGAAACACCATATATTTT. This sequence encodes CASSLEQFSGNTIYF.

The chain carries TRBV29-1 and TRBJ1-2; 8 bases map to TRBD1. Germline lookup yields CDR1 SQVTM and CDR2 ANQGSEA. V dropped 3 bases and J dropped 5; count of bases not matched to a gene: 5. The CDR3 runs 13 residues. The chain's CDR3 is CSVEDREEYGYTF. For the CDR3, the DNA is TGCAGCGTTGAGGACAGGGAGGAGTATGGCTACACCTTC.

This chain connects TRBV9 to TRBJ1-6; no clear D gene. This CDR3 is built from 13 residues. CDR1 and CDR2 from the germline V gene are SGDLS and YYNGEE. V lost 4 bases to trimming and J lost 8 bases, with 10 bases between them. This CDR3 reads CASSLRVDSPLHF. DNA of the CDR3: TGTGCCAGCAGCTTGAGAGTAGATTCACCCCTCCACTTT.